The clone carrying this TCR beta chain was seen a handful of times. As yet, its antigen is unknown. Per the germline V gene, CDR1 is MDHEN and CDR2 is SYDVKM. The V end lost 8 bases, the J end lost 4 bases, and 18 bases lay between the germline ends. The CDR3 runs 14 residues. From RNA transcripts, TCR beta CDR3 regions were amplified. TCR CDR3 regions were first amplified by RT-PCR with HTBI primers. MiXCR was run by TCRdb on the multiplex PCR reads, yielding one entry per CDR3 protein. The data contain 550,000 to 700,000 distinct CDR3 sequences, about 45% of them seen just once; the ten biggest clones take up around 20%. This sample stems from a study of T cells in Graves' hyperthyroidism and ophthalmopathy. Whole-study findings and limits: Researchers found most expanded thyroid clonotypes above 0.001 in blood as well.

This clonotype was obtained from an adult woman with Graves' disease, either hyperthyroidism or ophthalmopathy (not recorded which). V gene TRBV28 combines with J gene TRBJ2-7; possible D gene TRBD1, 7 bases. Sequenced material: peripheral blood or thyroid tissue (not recorded which). This CDR3 reads CASGVDRTTYEQYF. The CDR3 coding sequence is TGTGCCAGCGGGGTGGACAGGACTACATACGAGCAGTACTTC.